The next 9 T cell receptor beta chains were all read from a single sample in a study of beta chain features in type 1 diabetes. Of the isolated RNA, all was reverse transcribed, and so the sequenced material was expressed TCRB transcripts. Profiling relied on immunoSEQ multiplex PCR, and the TCRdb table lists in-frame clones only, not all of them. This table holds about 110,000 clones, 30% to 40% found once. Sequencing was done on a sample of stem cell memory CD4+ T cells from blood. Receptor source: a woman between 18 and 30 years old in good health.

The rearrangement links TRBV18 to TRBJ2-7; D unresolved. The CDR3 is 13 amino acids. Germline loops: CDR1 KGHSH, CDR2 LQKENI. Trimming cost V 5 bases and J 0 bases, with 8 bases left between them. This chain's CDR3 is CASSSYGSYEQYF. Written as DNA, the CDR3 is TGTGCCAGCTCATCCTACGGCTCCTACGAGCAGTACTTC.

V gene TRBV6-1 combines with J gene TRBJ2-1; D possibly corresponds to TRBD2 (6 bases). CDR1 and CDR2 from the germline V gene are MNHNS and SASEGT. V lost 6 bases, J lost 6 bases, and 15 bases lay in between. The CDR3 covers 14 residues. This CDR3 is CASRLGSRGNEQFF. The CDR3 bases are TGTGCCAGCAGGCTCGGGAGTAGGGGCAATGAGCAGTTCTTC.

This clone was counted a few times. This chain connects TRBV28 to TRBJ2-1; TRBD2 agrees at 14 bases. This CDR3 comprises 15 residues. The germline V gene has CDR1 MDHEN and CDR2 SYDVKM. V shed 4 bases and J 7 bases; nucleotides not matched to a gene: 3. CDR3 bases: TGTGCCAGCAGTTCCGGACTAGCGGGAGGTAATGAGCAGTTCTTC. Its protein is CASSSGLAGGNEQFF.

The chain employs TRBV5-1 and TRBJ2-1; 8 bases line up with TRBD2. The CDR3 totals 15 residues. V gave up 0 bases and J gave up 5 bases; unmatched junction bases: 4. Germline lookup yields CDR1 SGHRS and CDR2 YFSETQ. CDR3 bases: TGCGCCAGCAGCTTGGGAGTAGCGGGAAACAATGAGCAGTTCTTC. It codes for CASSLGVAGNNEQFF.

This clone has more than one count but fewer than ten. The V gene is TRBV5-1, the J gene TRBJ2-1; D unclear. The CDR3 is 12 residues long. The germline V gene encodes CDR1 SGHRS and CDR2 YFSETQ. Trimming left V 0 bases short and J 8 bases short, with 6 bases between. Written as DNA, the CDR3 is TGCGCCAGCAGCTTGGGTCCGGATGAGCAGTTCTTC. It specifies CASSLGPDEQFF.

This clone was seen only a few times. The chain uses TRBV2 and TRBJ2-7, with 11 bases lining up with TRBD2. This CDR3 spans 15 amino acids. Trimming at V came to 6 bases and at J to 4 bases, leaving 8 bases not matched to a gene. Germline-derived CDR1 and CDR2 are SNHLY and FYNNEI. The CDR3 DNA sequence: TGTGCCAGCAGGGCACGGACTAGCGGGCTTTACGAGCAGTACTTC. Translated, it gives CASRARTSGLYEQYF.

This chain connects TRBV5-4 to TRBJ2-1; TRBD2 aligns across 8 bases. V gave up 1 base and J gave up 7 bases; unmatched junction bases: 7. This CDR3 region has 15 residues. Germline assignment: CDR1 SGHNT and CDR2 YYREEE (reference sequence). The CDR3 loop reads CASSLSGRGGNEQFF. The CDR3 DNA is TGTGCCAGCAGCTTGTCCGGGAGGGGGGGTAATGAGCAGTTCTTC.

The chain carries TRBV4-1 and TRBJ2-1; D is ambiguous. CDR3 length: 16 amino acids. Germline V gives CDR1 MGHRA, CDR2 YSYEKL. V lost 1 base and J 10 bases, leaving 20 bases between the germline ends. The CDR3 DNA sequence: TGCGCCAGCAGCCAAGGGCGATCCAGAGGTCTACAAGAGCAGTTCTTC. Its translation is CASSQGRSRGLQEQFF.

The chain couples TRBV28 to TRBJ1-4; possible D gene TRBD1, 5 bases. CDR1 is MDHEN and CDR2 is SYDVKM in the germline V gene. V was pared by 6 bases and J by 5 bases, with 16 bases between. This CDR3 region has 15 residues. CDR3 in amino acids: CASSRAGGENEKLFF. The CDR3 DNA sequence: TGTGCCAGCAGCCGAGCGGGGGGGGAAAATGAAAAACTGTTTTTT.